This T cell receptor beta chain was captured in a study of shared clonotypes between healthy human individuals. Study as a whole: The donor pool was made up of two women and three men aged 18 to 49.

Study conclusions and caveats: The sharing of 5% to 5.5% of naive CD4 clonotypes was seen across several donors.

From germline, CDR1 is SGHTA and CDR2 FQGNSA. V lost 8 bases and J 3 bases, leaving 17 bases between the germline ends. The CDR3 spans 15 residues. CD4+ cell separation produced CD45RA+ naive and CD45RA-negative memory subsets. The protocol was immunoSEQ multiplex PCR, while the TCRdb copy is restricted to in-frame clones and leaves out a portion. The sample holds 2 million to 2.5 million clones; approximately 96% are singletons and the top ten take roughly 0.13%. A word on this clone: The target antigen is unknown.

This clonotype was obtained from a young man in good health. The sequenced sample was naive CD4+ T cells sorted from blood. Subset described: CD45RA+ positively selected. The gene calls are TRBV7-2 and TRBJ1-3, with D perhaps matching TRBD1 (6 bases). The CDR3, as DNA: TGTGCCAGCGCTGTAGGGGGGTCTTTTGGAAACACCATATATTTT. Its translation: CASAVGGSFGNTIYF. The complete variable domain, with remaining parts taken from reference TRBV7-2 and TRBJ1-3, reads GAGVSQSPSNKVTEKGKDVELRCDPISGHTALYWYRQSLGQGLEFLIYFQGNSAPDKSGLPSDRFSAERTGGSVSTLTIQRTQQEDSAVYLCASAVGGSFGNTIYFGEGSWLTVV.